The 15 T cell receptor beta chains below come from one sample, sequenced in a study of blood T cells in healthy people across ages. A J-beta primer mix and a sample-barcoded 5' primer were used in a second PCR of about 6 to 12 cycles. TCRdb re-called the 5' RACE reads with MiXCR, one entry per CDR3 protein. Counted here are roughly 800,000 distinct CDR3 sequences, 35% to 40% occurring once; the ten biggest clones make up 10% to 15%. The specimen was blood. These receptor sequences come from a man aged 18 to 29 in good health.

This CDR3 is CASSFRDTRQAFF. In DNA, the CDR3 is TGTGCCAGCAGTTTCCGGGACACCAGGCAAGCTTTCTTT. The V gene is TRBV28, the J gene TRBJ1-1, with TRBD1 as a possible D gene (6 bases). V lost 3 bases to trimming and J lost 9 bases, with 14 bases between them. Germline lookup yields CDR1 MDHEN and CDR2 SYDVKM. This CDR3 has 13 residues.

CDR3 sequence (DNA): TGCGCCAGCAGCTTGGGTGTGGGGGTAAACACTGAAGCTTTCTTT. Its protein product is CASSLGVGVNTEAFF. The chain has TRBV5-1 and TRBJ1-1; possibly TRBD1 for D (5 bases). V was shortened by 0 bases and J by 2 bases, with 11 bases between the two germline ends. The germline CDR1 and CDR2 sequences are SGHRS and YFSETQ. The CDR3 contains 15 residues. The full variable domain, its missing parts supplied by reference TRBV5-1 and TRBJ1-1, is KAGVTQTPRYLIKTRGQQVTLSCSPISGHRSVSWYQQTPGQGLQFLFEYFSETQRNKGNFPGRFSGRQFSNSRSEMNVSTLELGDSALYLCASSLGVGVNTEAFFGQGTRLTVV.

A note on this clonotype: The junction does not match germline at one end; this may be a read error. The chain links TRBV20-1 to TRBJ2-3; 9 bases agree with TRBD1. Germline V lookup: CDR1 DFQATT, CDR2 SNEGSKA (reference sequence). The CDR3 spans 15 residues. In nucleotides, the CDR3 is TGCAGTACTAGAGATCCGAGGACAGGGGCAGATACGCAGTATTTT. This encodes CSTRDPRTGADTQYF.

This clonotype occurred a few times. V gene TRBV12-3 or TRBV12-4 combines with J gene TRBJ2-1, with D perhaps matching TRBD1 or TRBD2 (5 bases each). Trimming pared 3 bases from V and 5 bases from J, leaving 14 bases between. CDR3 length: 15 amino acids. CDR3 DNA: TGTGCCAGCAGTTTTGGGGGACGCCCCGACAATGAGCAGTTCTTC. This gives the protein CASSFGGRPDNEQFF.

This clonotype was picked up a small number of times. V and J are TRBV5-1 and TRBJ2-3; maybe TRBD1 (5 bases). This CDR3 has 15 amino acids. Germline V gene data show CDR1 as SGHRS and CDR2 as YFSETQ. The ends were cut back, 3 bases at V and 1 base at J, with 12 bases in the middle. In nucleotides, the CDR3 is TGCGCCAGCAGCTCCAGGGTGGATGGCACAGATACGCAGTATTTT. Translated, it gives CASSSRVDGTDTQYF.

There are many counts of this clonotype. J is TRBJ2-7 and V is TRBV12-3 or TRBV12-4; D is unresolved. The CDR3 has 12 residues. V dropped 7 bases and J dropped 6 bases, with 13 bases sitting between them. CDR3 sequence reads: CASTDGPTEQYF. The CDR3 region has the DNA TGTGCCAGCACCGACGGACCCACCGAGCAGTACTTC.

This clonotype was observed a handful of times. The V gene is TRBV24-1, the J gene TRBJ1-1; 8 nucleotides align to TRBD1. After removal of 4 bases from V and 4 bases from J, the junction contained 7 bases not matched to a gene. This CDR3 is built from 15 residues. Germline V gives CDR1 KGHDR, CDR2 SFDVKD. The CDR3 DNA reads TGTGCCACCAGTGACCGAAACAGGGGGTCCACTGAAGCTTTCTTT. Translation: CATSDRNRGSTEAFF.

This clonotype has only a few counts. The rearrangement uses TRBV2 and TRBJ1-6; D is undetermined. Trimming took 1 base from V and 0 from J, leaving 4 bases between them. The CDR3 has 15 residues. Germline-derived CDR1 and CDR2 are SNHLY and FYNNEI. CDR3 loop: CASSEDSSYNSPLHF. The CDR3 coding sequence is TGTGCCAGCAGTGAAGACAGCTCCTATAATTCACCCCTCCACTTT.

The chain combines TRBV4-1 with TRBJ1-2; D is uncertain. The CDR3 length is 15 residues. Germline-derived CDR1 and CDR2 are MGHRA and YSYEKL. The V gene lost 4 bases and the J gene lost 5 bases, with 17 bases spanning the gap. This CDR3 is CASSLPTAGQYGYTF. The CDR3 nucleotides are TGCGCCAGCAGCCTCCCGACCGCTGGGCAGTATGGCTACACCTTC.

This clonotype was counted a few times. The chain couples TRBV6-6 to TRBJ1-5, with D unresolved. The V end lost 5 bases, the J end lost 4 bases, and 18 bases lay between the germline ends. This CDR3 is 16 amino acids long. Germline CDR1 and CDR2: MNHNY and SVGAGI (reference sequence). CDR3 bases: TGTGCCAGCAGTCCCCGTGGAGCCTACGCGAATCAGCCCCAGCATTTT. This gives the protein CASSPRGAYANQPQHF.

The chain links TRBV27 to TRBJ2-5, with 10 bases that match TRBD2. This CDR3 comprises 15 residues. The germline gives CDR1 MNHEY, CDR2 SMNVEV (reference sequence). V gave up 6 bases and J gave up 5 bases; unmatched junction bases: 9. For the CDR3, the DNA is TGTGCCAGCAGAAGAGGACTAGCGGCAGGGGAGACCCAGTACTTC. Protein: CASRRGLAAGETQYF.

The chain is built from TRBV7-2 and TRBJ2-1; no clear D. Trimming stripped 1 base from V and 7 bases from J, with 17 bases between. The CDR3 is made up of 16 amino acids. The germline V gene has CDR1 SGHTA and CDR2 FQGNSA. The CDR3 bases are TGTGCCAGCAGCTTAGATAGGCTATGGTTGGGGAATGAGCAGTTCTTC. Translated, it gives CASSLDRLWLGNEQFF.

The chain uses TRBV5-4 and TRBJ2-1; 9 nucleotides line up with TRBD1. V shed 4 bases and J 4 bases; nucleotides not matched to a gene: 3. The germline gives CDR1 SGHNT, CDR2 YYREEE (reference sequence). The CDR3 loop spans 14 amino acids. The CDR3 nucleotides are TGTGCCAGCAGCGGGGACAGGGAGTACAATGAGCAGTTCTTC. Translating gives CASSGDREYNEQFF.

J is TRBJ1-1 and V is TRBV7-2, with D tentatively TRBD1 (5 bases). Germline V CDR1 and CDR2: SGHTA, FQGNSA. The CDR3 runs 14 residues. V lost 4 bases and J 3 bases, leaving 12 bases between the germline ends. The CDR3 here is CASSSEGSDTEAFF. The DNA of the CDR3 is TGTGCCAGCAGCTCAGAGGGGTCGGACACTGAAGCTTTCTTT.

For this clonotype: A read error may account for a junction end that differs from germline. In DNA, the CDR3 is TGCAGTGCTAGAGATTGGGGAGGAGGAGGCCATGAGCAGGTCTTC. The encoded protein is CSARDWGGGGHEQVF. The chain joins TRBV20-1 to TRBJ2-1; the D gene is possibly TRBD2 (6 bases). Germline V gene sequence: CDR1 DFQATT, CDR2 SNEGSKA (reference sequence). The CDR3 extends over 15 amino acids.